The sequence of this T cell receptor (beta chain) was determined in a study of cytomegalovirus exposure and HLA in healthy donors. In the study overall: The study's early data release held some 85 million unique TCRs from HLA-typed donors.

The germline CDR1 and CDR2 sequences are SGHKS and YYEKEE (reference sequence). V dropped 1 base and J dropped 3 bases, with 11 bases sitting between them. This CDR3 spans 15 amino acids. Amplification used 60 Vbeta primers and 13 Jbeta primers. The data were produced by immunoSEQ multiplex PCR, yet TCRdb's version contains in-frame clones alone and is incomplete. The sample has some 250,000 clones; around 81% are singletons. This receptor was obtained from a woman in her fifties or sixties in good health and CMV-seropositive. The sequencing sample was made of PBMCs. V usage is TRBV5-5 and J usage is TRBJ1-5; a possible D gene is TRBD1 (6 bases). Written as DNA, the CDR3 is TGTGCCAGCAGCTTGACTGGACAGTTCAATCAGCCCCAGCATTTT. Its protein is CASSLTGQFNQPQHF.